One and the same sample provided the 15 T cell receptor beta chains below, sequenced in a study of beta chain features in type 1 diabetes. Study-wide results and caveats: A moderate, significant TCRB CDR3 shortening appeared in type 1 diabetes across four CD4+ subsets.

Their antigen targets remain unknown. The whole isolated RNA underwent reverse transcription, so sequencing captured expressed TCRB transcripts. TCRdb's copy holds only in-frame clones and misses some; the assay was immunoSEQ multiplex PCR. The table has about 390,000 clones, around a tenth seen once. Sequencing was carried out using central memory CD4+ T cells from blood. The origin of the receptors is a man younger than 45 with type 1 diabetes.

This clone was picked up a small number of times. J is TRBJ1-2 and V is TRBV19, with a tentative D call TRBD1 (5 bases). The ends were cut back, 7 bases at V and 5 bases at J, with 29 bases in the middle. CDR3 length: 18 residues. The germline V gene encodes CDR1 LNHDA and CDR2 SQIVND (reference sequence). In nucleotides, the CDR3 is TGTGCCAGTACCATAGGAGGGGCGCCCGACCTTTCGAGTTATGGCTACACCTTC. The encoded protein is CASTIGGAPDLSSYGYTF.

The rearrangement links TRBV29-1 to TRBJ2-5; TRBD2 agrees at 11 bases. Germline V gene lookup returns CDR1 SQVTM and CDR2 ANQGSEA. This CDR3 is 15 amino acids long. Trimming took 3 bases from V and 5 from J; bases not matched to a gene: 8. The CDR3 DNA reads TGCAGCGTTGATAGTAGCGGGAGGGGCGGTGAGACCCAGTACTTC. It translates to CSVDSSGRGGETQYF. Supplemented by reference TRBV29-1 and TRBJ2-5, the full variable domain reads SAVISQKPSRDICQRGTSLTIQCQVDSQVTMMFWYRQQPGQSLTLIATANQGSEATYESGFVIDKFPISRPNLTFSTLTVSNMSPEDSSIYLCSVDSSGRGGETQYFGPGTRLLVL.

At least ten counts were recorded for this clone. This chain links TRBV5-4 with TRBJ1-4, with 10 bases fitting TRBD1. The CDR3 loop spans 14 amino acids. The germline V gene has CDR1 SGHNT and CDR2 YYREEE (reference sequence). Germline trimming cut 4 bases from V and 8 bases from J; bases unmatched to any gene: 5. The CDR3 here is CASSRQGAAEKLFF. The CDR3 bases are TGTGCCAGCAGCCGACAGGGGGCAGCGGAAAAACTGTTTTTT.

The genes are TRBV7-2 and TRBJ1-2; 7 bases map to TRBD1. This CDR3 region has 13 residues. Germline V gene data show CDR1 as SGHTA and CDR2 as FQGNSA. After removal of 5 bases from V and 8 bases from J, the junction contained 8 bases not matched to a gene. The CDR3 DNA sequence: TGTGCCAGCAGCCGGCAGGGGGAGTTGGGCTACACCTTC. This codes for CASSRQGELGYTF. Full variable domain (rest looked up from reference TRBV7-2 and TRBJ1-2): GAGVSQSPSNKVTEKGKDVELRCDPISGHTALYWYRQSLGQGLEFLIYFQGNSAPDKSGLPSDRFSAERTGGSVSTLTIQRTQQEDSAVYLCASSRQGELGYTFGSGTRLTVV.

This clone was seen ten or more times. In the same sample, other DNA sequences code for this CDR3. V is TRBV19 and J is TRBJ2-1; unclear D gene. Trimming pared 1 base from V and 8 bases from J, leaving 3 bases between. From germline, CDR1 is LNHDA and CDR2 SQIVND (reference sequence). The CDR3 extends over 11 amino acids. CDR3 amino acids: CASSIVDEQFF. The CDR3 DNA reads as TGTGCCAGTAGTATAGTTGATGAGCAGTTCTTC.

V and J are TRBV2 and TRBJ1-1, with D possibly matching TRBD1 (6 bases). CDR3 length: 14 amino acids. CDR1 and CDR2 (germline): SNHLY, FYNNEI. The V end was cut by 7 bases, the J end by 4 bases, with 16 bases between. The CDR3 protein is CASKGHQGLTEAFF. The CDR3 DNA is TGTGCCAGCAAGGGACATCAGGGTCTCACTGAAGCTTTCTTT.

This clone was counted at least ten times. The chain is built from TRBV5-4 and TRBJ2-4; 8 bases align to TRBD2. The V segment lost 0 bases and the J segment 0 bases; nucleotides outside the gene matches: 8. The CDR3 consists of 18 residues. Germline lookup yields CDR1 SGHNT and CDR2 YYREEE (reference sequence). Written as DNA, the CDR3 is TGTGCCAGCAGCTTGGGAGGGGCGGGAGGTCTAGCCAAAAACATTCAGTACTTC. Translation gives CASSLGGAGGLAKNIQYF.

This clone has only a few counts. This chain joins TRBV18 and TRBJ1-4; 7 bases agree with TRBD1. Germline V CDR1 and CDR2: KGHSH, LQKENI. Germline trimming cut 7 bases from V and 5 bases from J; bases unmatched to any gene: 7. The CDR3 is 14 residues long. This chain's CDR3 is CASFDSGGNEKLFF. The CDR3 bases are TGTGCCAGCTTTGACTCAGGGGGAAATGAAAAACTGTTTTTT.

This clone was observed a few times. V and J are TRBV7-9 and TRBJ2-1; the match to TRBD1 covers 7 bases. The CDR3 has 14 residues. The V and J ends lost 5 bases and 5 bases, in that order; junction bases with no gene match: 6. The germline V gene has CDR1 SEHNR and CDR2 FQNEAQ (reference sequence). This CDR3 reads CASSPGQADNEQFF. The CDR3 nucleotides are TGTGCCAGCAGCCCAGGACAGGCAGACAATGAGCAGTTCTTC.

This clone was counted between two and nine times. CDR3 DNA: TGCGCCAGCAGCAAAGGAGGGGTGAACACTGAAGCTTTCTTT. As protein: CASSKGGVNTEAFF. The chain uses TRBV5-1 and TRBJ1-1, with D perhaps matching TRBD1 (5 bases). The CDR3 is made up of 14 amino acids. The V end lost 4 bases, the J end lost 0 bases, and 10 bases lay between the germline ends. Looked up from germline, CDR1 is SGHRS and CDR2 is YFSETQ.

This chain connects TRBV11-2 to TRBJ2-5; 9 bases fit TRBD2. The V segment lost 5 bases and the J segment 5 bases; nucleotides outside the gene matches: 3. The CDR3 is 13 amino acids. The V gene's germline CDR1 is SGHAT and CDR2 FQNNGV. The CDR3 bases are TGTGCCAGCAGCCTAGCGGGATGGGAGACCCAGTACTTC. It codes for CASSLAGWETQYF. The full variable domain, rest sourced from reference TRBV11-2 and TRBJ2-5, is EAGVAQSPRYKIIEKRQSVAFWCNPISGHATLYWYQQILGQGPKLLIQFQNNGVVDDSQLPKDRFSAERLKGVDSTLKIQPAKLEDSAVYLCASSLAGWETQYFGPGTRLLVL.

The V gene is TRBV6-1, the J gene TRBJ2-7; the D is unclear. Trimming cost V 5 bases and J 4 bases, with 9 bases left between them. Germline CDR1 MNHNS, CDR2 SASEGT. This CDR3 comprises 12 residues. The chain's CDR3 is CASSSDGYEQYF. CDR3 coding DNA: TGTGCCAGCAGTTCGGACGGTTACGAGCAGTACTTC.

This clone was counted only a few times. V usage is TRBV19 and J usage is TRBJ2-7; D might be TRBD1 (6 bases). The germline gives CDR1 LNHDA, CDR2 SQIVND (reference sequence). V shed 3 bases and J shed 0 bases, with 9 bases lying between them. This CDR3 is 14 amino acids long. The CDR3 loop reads CASSIRGSSYEQYF. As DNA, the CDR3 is TGTGCCAGTAGTATTAGGGGGAGCTCCTACGAGCAGTACTTC.

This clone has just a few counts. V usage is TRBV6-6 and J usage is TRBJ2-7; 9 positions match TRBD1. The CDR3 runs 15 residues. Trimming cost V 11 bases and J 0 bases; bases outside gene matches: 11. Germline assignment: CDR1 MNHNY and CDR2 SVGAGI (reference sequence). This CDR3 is CAAYHRDRDSYEQYF. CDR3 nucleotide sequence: TGTGCCGCCTATCACCGGGACAGGGACTCCTACGAGCAGTACTTC.

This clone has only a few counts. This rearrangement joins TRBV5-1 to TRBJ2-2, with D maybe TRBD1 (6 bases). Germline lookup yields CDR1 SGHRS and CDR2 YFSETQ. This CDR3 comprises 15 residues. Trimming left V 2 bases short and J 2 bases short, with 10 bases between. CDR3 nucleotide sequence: TGCGCCAGCAGCTTAGACAGGACTAACACCGGGGAGCTGTTTTTT. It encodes CASSLDRTNTGELFF.